These 20 T cell receptor beta chains were all obtained from the same sample, sequenced in a study of CD8 T cells in Susac syndrome. Reverse transcription of about 0.45 to 1 ug RNA used random hexamers. TCRdb fed the immunoSEQ multiplex PCR reads into MiXCR, producing one record per CDR3 protein. The data contain 180,000 or so distinct CDR3 sequences, about 95% of them singletons. Sequenced sample: CD4+ T cells from PBMCs. Receptors originate from a human donor in good health.

This chain joins TRBV27 and TRBJ2-4; TRBD1 might be the D (5 bases). This CDR3 is built from 14 residues. The germline gives CDR1 MNHEY, CDR2 SMNVEV (reference sequence). V was cut by 5 bases and J by 5 bases, with 13 bases left in between. The CDR3 sequence: CASSPNSTENIQYF. Written as DNA, the CDR3 is TGTGCCAGCAGTCCCAACTCGACAGAAAACATTCAGTACTTC.

The J gene is TRBJ1-2, the V gene TRBV25-1; D unclear. With 4 bases removed from V and 0 bases from J, the gap between germline ends came to 12 bases. The CDR3 has 15 amino acids. Germline loops: CDR1 MGHDK, CDR2 SYGVNS. CDR3 DNA sequence: TGTGCCAGCAGTGGCCCAGTGGGAGCTAACTATGGCTACACCTTC. Its translation: CASSGPVGANYGYTF.

The V call is TRBV12-3 or TRBV12-4, the J call TRBJ2-3; D is perhaps TRBD2 (5 bases). The CDR3 spans 16 residues. Trimming cost V 5 bases and J 4 bases, with 19 bases left between them. In DNA, the CDR3 is TGTGCCAGCAGTCCCGCGCGGGCCCTCCCCGCAGATACGCAGTATTTT. Protein: CASSPARALPADTQYF.

The chain joins TRBV29-1 to TRBJ2-2; 7 bases match TRBD1. CDR3 length: 13 amino acids. Trimming at V came to 7 bases and at J to 4 bases, leaving 6 bases not matched to a gene. Per germline, CDR1 SQVTM and CDR2 ANQGSEA. The CDR3 coding sequence is TGCAGCGGCGTAGGGGGCGGCACCGGGGAGCTGTTTTTT. As protein: CSGVGGGTGELFF.

This clonotype was seen once. CDR3 protein: CASTLGGTGGLNGYTF. The CDR3 DNA is TGTGCCAGCACCTTGGGTGGGACAGGGGGCCTAAATGGCTACACCTTC. The gene calls are TRBV28 and TRBJ1-2, with 12 bases identical to TRBD1. V was clipped by 7 bases and J by 6 bases; unmatched bases: 12. Germline loops: CDR1 MDHEN, CDR2 SYDVKM. The CDR3 has 16 amino acids.

V is TRBV25-1 and J is TRBJ2-7; TRBD2 is a possible D gene (5 bases). Germline-derived CDR1 and CDR2 are MGHDK and SYGVNS. CDR3 size: 16 residues. V was trimmed by 3 bases and J by 3 bases, leaving 18 bases between them. The CDR3 DNA is TGTGCCAGCAGTGACAGGAGAGGAGGCAGCCACTACGAGCAGTACTTC. It specifies CASSDRRGGSHYEQYF.

This sequence joins TRBV4-2 and TRBJ2-3; unclear D gene. Trimming shortened V by 1 base and J by 4 bases, and 21 bases separated the two germline ends. CDR1 and CDR2 from the germline V gene are LGHNA and YNFKEQ. CDR3 size: 18 residues. CDR3 amino acids: CASSQGIVAGPAADTQYF. CDR3 DNA sequence: TGTGCCAGCAGCCAAGGGATTGTGGCAGGACCGGCAGCAGATACGCAGTATTTT.

V gene TRBV3-1 combines with J gene TRBJ2-5; D ambiguous. The CDR3 extends over 12 amino acids. Deletions cut 7 bases from V and 5 bases from J, with 11 bases between. Germline assignment: CDR1 LGHDT and CDR2 YNNKEL (reference sequence). The CDR3 bases are TGTGCCAGCACCGGTAGGGTCGAGACCCAGTACTTC. Translated, it gives CASTGRVETQYF.

This clonotype was detected a few times. Written as DNA, the CDR3 is TGTGCCAGCAGTTATTTGGAGACCCAGTACTTC. Translating it yields CASSYLETQYF. The chain recombines TRBV6-2 or TRBV6-3 with TRBJ2-5, with unresolved D. The V end was cut by 3 bases, the J end by 5 bases, with 4 bases between. The germline CDR1 and CDR2 sequences are MNHEY and SVGEGT. This CDR3 has 11 residues.

The genes are TRBV4-1 and TRBJ2-5; no clear D gene. Germline lookup yields CDR1 MGHRA and CDR2 YSYEKL. The V and J ends lost 1 base and 5 bases respectively, with 8 bases between them. The CDR3 has 13 amino acids. CDR3 region: CASSQADRETQYF. The CDR3 DNA is TGCGCCAGCAGCCAAGCGGACCGGGAGACCCAGTACTTC.

DNA for the CDR3: TGTGCCTGGACTGACTCGAATGAGCAGTTCTTC. Translated, it gives CAWTDSNEQFF. The J gene is TRBJ2-1, the V gene TRBV30; D is unclear. V was clipped by 4 bases and J by 7 bases, with 8 bases between them. The V gene's germline CDR1 is GTSNPN and CDR2 SVGIG (reference sequence). This CDR3 spans 11 amino acids.

The gene calls are TRBV28 and TRBJ2-5; D may match TRBD1 or TRBD2 (5 bases each). The CDR3 has 13 residues. Germline values: CDR1 MDHEN, CDR2 SYDVKM. With 10 bases removed from V and 3 bases from J, the gap between germline ends came to 15 bases. CDR3 coding DNA: TGTGCCACCTCCGAACTAGGGGAAGAGACCCAGTACTTC. The encoded protein is CATSELGEETQYF.

V usage is TRBV20-1 and J usage is TRBJ2-5, with 9 bases fitting TRBD1. In germline, CDR1 is DFQATT, CDR2 SNEGSKA (reference sequence). J lost 1 base, V lost 5 bases, and 2 bases had no gene match. This CDR3 region has 13 residues. In DNA, the CDR3 is TGCAGTGCTTACAGGGGGCTCCAAGAGACCCAGTACTTC. Its translation: CSAYRGLQETQYF.

The chain carries TRBV20-1 and TRBJ1-5, with D maybe TRBD1 (6 bases). The V end was cut by 5 bases, the J end by 7 bases, with 15 bases between. Per the germline V gene, CDR1 is DFQATT and CDR2 is SNEGSKA (reference sequence). The CDR3 has 13 amino acids. CDR3 sequence: CSAWGGRLQPQHF. As DNA, the CDR3 is TGCAGTGCTTGGGGGGGCAGACTACAGCCCCAGCATTTT.

The J gene is TRBJ1-1, the V gene TRBV19; possible D gene TRBD1, 5 bases. Germline values: CDR1 LNHDA, CDR2 SQIVND (reference sequence). V was trimmed by 1 base and J by 2 bases, leaving 11 bases between them. This CDR3 spans 15 amino acids. CDR3 nucleotide sequence: TGTGCCAGTAGTATAGCCCTTACAGGCAACACTGAAGCTTTCTTT. This gives the protein CASSIALTGNTEAFF. The variable domain in full, with the rest retrieved from reference TRBV19 and TRBJ1-1, is DGGITQSPKYLFRKEGQNVTLSCEQNLNHDAMYWYRQDPGQGLRLIYYSQIVNDFQKGDIAEGYSVSREKKESFPLTVTSAQKNPTAFYLCASSIALTGNTEAFFGQGTRLTVV.

The V call is TRBV7-2, the J call TRBJ2-1, with D possibly called TRBD1 or TRBD2 (6 bases each). Germline V gene data show CDR1 as SGHTA and CDR2 as FQGNSA. This CDR3 contains 15 residues. V lost 0 bases to trimming and J lost 7 bases, with 13 bases between them. The CDR3: CASSLAGGTQNEQFF. The CDR3 region has the DNA TGTGCCAGCAGCTTAGCGGGGGGCACGCAGAATGAGCAGTTCTTC.

This chain connects TRBV29-1 to TRBJ1-2; D not certain. This CDR3 contains 10 residues. The ends were cut back, 4 bases at V and 7 bases at J, with 7 bases in the middle. The germline V gene encodes CDR1 SQVTM and CDR2 ANQGSEA. The CDR3 reads CSVADGGYTF. The CDR3 DNA follows: TGCAGCGTTGCGGACGGTGGCTACACCTTC.

V usage is TRBV30 and J usage is TRBJ1-1; D is unclear. V was clipped by 0 bases and J by 2 bases, with 7 bases between them. The length of the CDR3 is 13 residues. CDR1 and CDR2 from the germline V gene are GTSNPN and SVGIG (reference sequence). The DNA for the CDR3 is TGTGCCTGGAGTGTAACCTTAAACACTGAAGCTTTCTTT. Translation gives CAWSVTLNTEAFF.

About this clonotype: Its ends do not fully match the called genes, so a read error is possible. The CDR3 reads CASSQQETQYF. The CDR3 coding sequence is TGTGCCAGCAGTCAACAAGAGACCCAGTACTTC. This chain uses TRBV5-1 with TRBJ2-5; D gene unclear. The V gene's germline CDR1 is SGHRS and CDR2 YFSETQ. The CDR3 sequence is 11 residues long.

The V gene is TRBV15, the J gene TRBJ2-7, with TRBD1 as a possible D gene (5 bases). The CDR3 totals 14 residues. The V gene's germline CDR1 is LNHNV and CDR2 YYDKDF (reference sequence). Trimming removed 5 bases from V and 0 bases from J, with 11 bases in between. CDR3 region: CATSADTFSYEQYF. The CDR3 nucleotides are TGTGCCACCAGCGCGGACACTTTCTCCTACGAGCAGTACTTC.